This T cell receptor beta chain originates from a study of technical replicates of blood from a handful of donors. Libraries were prepared by immunoSEQ multiplex PCR; TCRdb keeps only in-frame clonotypes and omits some of them. The table shows about 12,000 clones, with around 95% occurring only once. This clone was seen only a few times. Germline CDR1 reads SEHNR; CDR2 reads FQNEAQ (reference sequence). Unmatched junction bases numbered 8, after V lost 4 bases and J lost 2 bases. CDR3 length equals 16 residues. Source material: PBMCs. This chain links TRBV7-9 with TRBJ2-7, with TRBD2 identical over 10 bases. This sequence originates from a human donor in good health. CDR3 DNA sequence: TGTGCCAGCAGCTCCCAGACTAGCGGGCGCCCCTACGAGCAGTACTTC. This gives the protein CASSSQTSGRPYEQYF.